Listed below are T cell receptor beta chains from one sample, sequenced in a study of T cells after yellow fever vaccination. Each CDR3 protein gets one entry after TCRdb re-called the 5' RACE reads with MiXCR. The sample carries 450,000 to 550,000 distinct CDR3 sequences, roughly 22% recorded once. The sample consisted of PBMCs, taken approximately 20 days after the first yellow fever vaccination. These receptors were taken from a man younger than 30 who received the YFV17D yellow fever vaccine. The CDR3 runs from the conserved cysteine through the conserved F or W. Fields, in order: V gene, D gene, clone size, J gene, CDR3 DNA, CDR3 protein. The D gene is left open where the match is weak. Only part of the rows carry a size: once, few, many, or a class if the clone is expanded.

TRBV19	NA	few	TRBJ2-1	TGTGCCAGTAGTTGGCGGAACAATGAGCAGTTCTTC	CASSWRNNEQFF
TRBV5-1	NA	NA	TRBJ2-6	TGCGCCAGCAGCTTGAGGGAAGGGGCCAACGTCCTGACTTTC	CASSLREGANVLTF
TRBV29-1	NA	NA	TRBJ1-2	TGCAGCGGGGGAACAGGGTTGGTTGGCTACACCTTC	CSGGTGLVGYTF
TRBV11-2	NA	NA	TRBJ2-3	TGTGCCAGCAGCTCATTTACCGGGCCATTAAAGAATACGCAGTATTTT	CASSSFTGPLKNTQYF
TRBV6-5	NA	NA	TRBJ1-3	TGTGCCAGCAGTTACGCCGGAGGGCTGGGAAACACCATATATTTT	CASSYAGGLGNTIYF
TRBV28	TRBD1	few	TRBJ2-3	TGTGCCAGCAGTCTCGGGACAGGGAACACAGATACGCAGTATTTT	CASSLGTGNTDTQYF
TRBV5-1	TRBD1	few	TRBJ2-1	TGCGCCAGCAGCTTGGATCCGACAGGGGGCTATGAGCAGTTCTTC	CASSLDPTGGYEQFF
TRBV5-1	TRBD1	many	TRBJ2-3	TGCGCCAGCAGCTTGGCGGGACAGCGCACAGATACGCAGTATTTT	CASSLAGQRTDTQYF
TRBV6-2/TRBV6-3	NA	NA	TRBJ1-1	TGTGCCAGCAGCAATCCCCTTCCGAACACTGAAGCTTTCTTT	CASSNPLPNTEAFF
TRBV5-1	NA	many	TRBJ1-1	TGCGCCAGCAGCTATTTCGGGGAGGTGGGCACTGAAGCTTTCTTT	CASSYFGEVGTEAFF
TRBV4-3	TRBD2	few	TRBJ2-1	TGCGCCAGCAGCCAAGAGAGACTAGCGACCTACAATGAGCAGTTCTTC	CASSQERLATYNEQFF
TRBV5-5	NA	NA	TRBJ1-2	TGTGCCAGCAGCTTGACGGCAGGGGATGGCTACACCTTC	CASSLTAGDGYTF
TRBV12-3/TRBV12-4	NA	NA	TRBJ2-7	TGTGCCAGCAGTCATGGGAACTCCTACGAGCAGTACTTC	CASSHGNSYEQYF
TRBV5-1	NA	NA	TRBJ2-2	TGCGCCAGCAGCTTGGCCAAGGGAGGGGGGCACGTCGGGGAGCTGTTTTTT	CASSLAKGGGHVGELFF
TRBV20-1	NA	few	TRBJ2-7	TGCAGTGCCCTGCGGACCAGTACCTACGAGCAGTACTTC	CSALRTSTYEQYF
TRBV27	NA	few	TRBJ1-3	TGTGCCAGCAGTTTAAGTCGAGGCTCTGGAAACACCATATATTTT	CASSLSRGSGNTIYF
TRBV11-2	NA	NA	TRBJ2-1	TGTGCCAGCAGAATTGGGGGGTATGATGAGCAGTTCTTC	CASRIGGYDEQFF
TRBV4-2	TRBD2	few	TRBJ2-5	TGTGCCAGCAGCCAGGCTACGACTAGCGGCGAAGAGACCCAGTACTTC	CASSQATTSGEETQYF
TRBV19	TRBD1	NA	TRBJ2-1	TGTGCCAGTAGTATAAAAGGGACAGGATTTTACAATGAGCAGTTCTTC	CASSIKGTGFYNEQFF
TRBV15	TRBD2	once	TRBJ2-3	TGTGCCACCAGCAGAGGGAATAGCGGGGACACAGATACGCAGTATTTT	CATSRGNSGDTDTQYF
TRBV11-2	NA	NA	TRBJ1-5	TGTGCCAGCACCCCAGACCGGGTTAGCAGCAATCAGCCCCAGCATTTT	CASTPDRVSSNQPQHF
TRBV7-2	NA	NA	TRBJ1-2	TGTGCCAGCAGCTTCTGGGGGGCTGCGGGGGGCTACACCTTC	CASSFWGAAGGYTF
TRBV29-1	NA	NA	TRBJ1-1	TGCAGCGTTGGCCCGGGAAGAGGTGAAGCTTTCTTT	CSVGPGRGEAFF
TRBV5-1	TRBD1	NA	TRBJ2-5	TGCGCCAGCAGCGGAGTGACAGGGATGGAGACCCAGTACTTC	CASSGVTGMETQYF
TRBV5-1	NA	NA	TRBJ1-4	TGCGCCAGCAGCTTGGTACAGGCCGCTACTAATGAAAAACTGTTTTTT	CASSLVQAATNEKLFF
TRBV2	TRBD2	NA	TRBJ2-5	TGTGCCAGCAGTTTCGTGACTAGCGGGGGGGATGGGACCCAGTACTTC	CASSFVTSGGDGTQYF
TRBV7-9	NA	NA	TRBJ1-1	TGTGCCAGCAGCCCCGACGGGGGGACTGAAGCTTTCTTT	CASSPDGGTEAFF
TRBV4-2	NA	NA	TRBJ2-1	TGTGCCATCAGCCCCGGGCTACGGCACAATGAGCAGTTCTTC	CAISPGLRHNEQFF
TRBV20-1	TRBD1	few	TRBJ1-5	TGCAGTGCTTCCATCAACGGACAGGCCCAGCATTTT	CSASINGQAQHF
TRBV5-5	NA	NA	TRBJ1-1	TGTGCCAGCAGCTTTCCCGCCAGCAGGAACACTGAAGCTTTCTTT	CASSFPASRNTEAFF
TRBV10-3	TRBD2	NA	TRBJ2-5	TGTGCCATCAGTGCCGCCGGGACTAAGAAAGAGACCCAGTACTTC	CAISAAGTKKETQYF
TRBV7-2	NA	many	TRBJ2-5	TGTGCCAGCAGCTTAGGGAGCGGTCAAGAGACCCAGTACTTC	CASSLGSGQETQYF
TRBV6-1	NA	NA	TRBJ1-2	TGTGCCAGCAGGACTCCACAGGTCCCCTATGGCTGCACCTTC	CASRTPQVPYGCTF
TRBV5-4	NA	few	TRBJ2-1	TGTGCCAGCAGCCCCAGGGTGAGCTCCTACAATGAGCAGTTCTTC	CASSPRVSSYNEQFF
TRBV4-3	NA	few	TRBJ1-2	TGCGCCAGCAGCCGCCACAGGGAATATGGCTACACCTTC	CASSRHREYGYTF
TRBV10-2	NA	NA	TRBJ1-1	TGCGCCAGCAGTGTGGCGGGACGGAGGAACACTGAAGCTTTCTTT	CASSVAGRRNTEAFF
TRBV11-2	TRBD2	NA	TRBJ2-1	TGTGCCAGCAGCTTCCTCCCTGGTAGCGGGGGAAACCCCCGGTCCTACAATGAGCAGTTCTTC	CASSFLPGSGGNPRSYNEQFF
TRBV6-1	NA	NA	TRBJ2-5	TGTGCCAGCAGTGAATGGGGAGGTTGGCAAGAGACCCAGTACTTC	CASSEWGGWQETQYF
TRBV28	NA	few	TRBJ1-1	TGTGCCAGCAGCGTGGGGGGGGCGTTCAACACTGAAGCTTTCTTT	CASSVGGAFNTEAFF
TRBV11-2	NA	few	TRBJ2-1	TGTGCCAGCAGCCCAGGGCCCCTAGCAAAAGAAGACAATGAGCAGTTCTTC	CASSPGPLAKEDNEQFF
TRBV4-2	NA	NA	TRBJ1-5	TGTGCCAGCAGCCAAGAATCCACGGCCCATCAGCCCCAGCATTTT	CASSQESTAHQPQHF
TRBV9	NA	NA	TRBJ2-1	TGTGCCAGCAGACCGGGGGCGGGTTCGTCCTACAATGAGCAGTTCTTC	CASRPGAGSSYNEQFF
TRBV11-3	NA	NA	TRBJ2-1	TGTGCCAGCAGCTCAAGCCGGGGGAGTGAGCAGTTCTTC	CASSSSRGSEQFF
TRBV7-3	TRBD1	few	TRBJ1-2	TGTGCCAGCAGCTTAACGGGAGACAGGGCCTATGGCTACACCTTC	CASSLTGDRAYGYTF
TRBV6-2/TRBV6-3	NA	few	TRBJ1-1	TGTGCCAGCAGTTACTCGCGCACTGAAGCTTTCTTT	CASSYSRTEAFF
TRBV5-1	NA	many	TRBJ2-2	TGCGCCAGCAGCCCTTCGCACCGAGTCACCGGGGAGCTGTTTTTT	CASSPSHRVTGELFF
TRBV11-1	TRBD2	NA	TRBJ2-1	TGTGCCAGCAGCTCCCCACTAGCGGTGGGATACAATGAGCAGTTCTTC	CASSSPLAVGYNEQFF
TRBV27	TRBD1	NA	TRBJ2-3	TGTGCCAGCAGTTTTAGGGGGCTTGGGACAGATACGCAGTATTTT	CASSFRGLGTDTQYF
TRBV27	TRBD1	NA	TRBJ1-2	TGTGCCAGCAGTAAGAGGACAGGCGCGGGCTATGGCTACACCTTC	CASSKRTGAGYGYTF
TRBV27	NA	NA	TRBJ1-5	TGTGCCAGCAGGCAGGGATATGGTCAGCCCCAGCATTTT	CASRQGYGQPQHF
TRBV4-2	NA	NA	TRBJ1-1	TGTGCCAGCAGCCAAGGCCCAGGGGTGGGGGACACTGAAGCTTTCTTT	CASSQGPGVGDTEAFF
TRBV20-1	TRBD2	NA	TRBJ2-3	TGCAGTGCGCAACCCGGGGGGTTGATGCAGTATTTT	CSAQPGGLMQYF
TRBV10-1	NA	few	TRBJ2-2	TGCGCCAGCAGTTCTTTCTCCCGGGAGCTGTTTTTT	CASSSFSRELFF
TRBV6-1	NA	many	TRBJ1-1	TGTGCCAGCATCTACAGGGTAACGAACACTGAAGCTTTCTTT	CASIYRVTNTEAFF
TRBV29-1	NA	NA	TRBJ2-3	TGCAGCACCCGAAGGGACAGCACAGATACGCAGTATTTT	CSTRRDSTDTQYF